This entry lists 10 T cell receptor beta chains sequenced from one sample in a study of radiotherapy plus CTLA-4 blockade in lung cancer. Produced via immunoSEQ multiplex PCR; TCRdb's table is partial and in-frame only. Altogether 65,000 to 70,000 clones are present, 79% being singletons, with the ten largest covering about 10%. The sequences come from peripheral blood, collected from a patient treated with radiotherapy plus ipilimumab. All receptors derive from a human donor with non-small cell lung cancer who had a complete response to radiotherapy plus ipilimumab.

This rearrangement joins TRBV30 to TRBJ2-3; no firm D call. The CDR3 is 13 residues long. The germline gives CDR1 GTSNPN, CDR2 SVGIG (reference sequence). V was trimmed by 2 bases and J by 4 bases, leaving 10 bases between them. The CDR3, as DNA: TGTGCCTGGAGTCGCGATGGACCAGATACGCAGTATTTT. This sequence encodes CAWSRDGPDTQYF.

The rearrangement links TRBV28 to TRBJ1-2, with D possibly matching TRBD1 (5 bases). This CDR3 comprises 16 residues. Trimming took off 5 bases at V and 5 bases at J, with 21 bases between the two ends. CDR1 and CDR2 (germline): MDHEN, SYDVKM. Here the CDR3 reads CASSGRTTPSGYGYTF. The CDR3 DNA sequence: TGTGCCAGCAGTGGCAGGACAACACCATCAGGATATGGCTACACCTTC.

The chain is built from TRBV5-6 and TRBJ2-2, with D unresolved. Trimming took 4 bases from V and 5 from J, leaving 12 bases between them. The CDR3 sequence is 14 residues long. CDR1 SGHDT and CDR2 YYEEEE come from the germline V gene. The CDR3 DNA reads TGTGCCAGCAGCCCGCGAGTCTTAACCGGGGAGCTGTTTTTT. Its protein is CASSPRVLTGELFF.

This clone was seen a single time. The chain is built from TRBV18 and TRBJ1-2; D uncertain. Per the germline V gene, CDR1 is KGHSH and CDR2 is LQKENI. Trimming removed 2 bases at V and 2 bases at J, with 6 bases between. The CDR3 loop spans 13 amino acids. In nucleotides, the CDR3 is TGTGCCAGCTCACCAGGACCGAACTATGGCTACACCTTC. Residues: CASSPGPNYGYTF.

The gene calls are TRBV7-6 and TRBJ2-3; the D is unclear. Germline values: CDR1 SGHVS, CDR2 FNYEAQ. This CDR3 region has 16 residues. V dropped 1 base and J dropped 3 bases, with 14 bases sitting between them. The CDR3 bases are TGTGCCAGCAGCTTAGTCACCCGTCGAGGAACAGATACGCAGTATTTT. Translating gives CASSLVTRRGTDTQYF.

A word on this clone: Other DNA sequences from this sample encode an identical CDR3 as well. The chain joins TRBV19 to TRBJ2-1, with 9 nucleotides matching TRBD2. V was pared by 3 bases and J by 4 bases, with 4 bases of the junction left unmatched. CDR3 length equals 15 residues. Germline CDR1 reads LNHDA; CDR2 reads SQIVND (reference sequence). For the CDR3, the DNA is TGTGCCAGTAGTATCTCCAGCGGGGGGTACAATGAGCAGTTCTTC. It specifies CASSISSGGYNEQFF.

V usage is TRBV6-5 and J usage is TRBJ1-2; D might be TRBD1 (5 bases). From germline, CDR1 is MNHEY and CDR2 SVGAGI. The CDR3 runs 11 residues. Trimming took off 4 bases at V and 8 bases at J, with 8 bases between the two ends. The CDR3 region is CASSSDSGYTF. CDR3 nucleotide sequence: TGTGCCAGCAGTTCTGACAGCGGCTACACCTTC.

For the CDR3, the DNA is TGTGCCAGCAGCTTGGCTCTGTCGGGAACCTTCTATAGCAATCAGCCCCAGCATTTT. Translation: CASSLALSGTFYSNQPQHF. J is TRBJ1-5 and V is TRBV5-8, with D unresolved. V was clipped by 0 bases and J by 0 bases, with 19 bases between them. The germline V gene encodes CDR1 SGHTS and CDR2 YDEGEE. This CDR3 has 19 residues.

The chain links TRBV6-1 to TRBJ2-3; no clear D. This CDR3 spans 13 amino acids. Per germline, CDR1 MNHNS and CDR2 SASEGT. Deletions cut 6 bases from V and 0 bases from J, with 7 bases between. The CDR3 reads CASRGSSTDTQYF. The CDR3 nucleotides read TGTGCCAGCAGGGGCAGTAGCACAGATACGCAGTATTTT.

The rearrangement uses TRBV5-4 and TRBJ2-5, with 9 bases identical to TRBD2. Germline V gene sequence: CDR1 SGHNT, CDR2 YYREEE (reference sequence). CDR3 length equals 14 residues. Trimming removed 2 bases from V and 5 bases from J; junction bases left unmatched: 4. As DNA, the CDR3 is TGTGCCAGCAGCTTTAGCGGGAGCGGTGAGACCCAGTACTTC. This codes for CASSFSGSGETQYF.